These 4 T cell receptor beta chains were all obtained from the same sample, sequenced in a study of shared clonotypes between healthy human individuals (dated by TCRdb to 2018 to 2020). The library was produced with the immunoSEQ multiplex PCR assay. TCRdb retrieved this table from immuneACCESS and kept in-frame rearrangements only. Not all clones are present; in checked studies, unresolved V genes account for under half, and no reason is known for the remainder. The sample table shows under 350,000 clones, and around 90% are seen once. The top ten hold around 16% of the sample. The sample was memory CD8+ T cells sorted from blood. This specimen's cell subset or site label, per the study, means: CD45RO+ cells pooled with CCR7-negative TemRA cells. Receptors originate from a man between 18 and 29 years old in good health.

The rearrangement links TRBV6-6 to TRBJ2-7; the D gene is possibly TRBD2 (6 bases). The CDR3 is made up of 14 amino acids. V lost 5 bases and J lost 2, with 13 bases in between. Germline V gene data show CDR1 as MNHNY and CDR2 as SVGAGI (reference sequence). In DNA, the CDR3 is TGTGCCAGCAGTGCCCGGGAGAACCCCTACGAGCAGTACTTC. Its protein is CASSARENPYEQYF.

CDR3 region: CASSSARDHPPYEQYF. The CDR3 DNA is TGTGCCAGCAGCAGCGCCCGGGACCATCCTCCCTACGAGCAGTACTTC. The chain links TRBV28 to TRBJ2-7; tentatively, D is TRBD1 or TRBD2 (5 bases each). CDR3 size: 16 residues. V was trimmed by 6 bases and J by 2 bases, leaving 20 bases between them. Germline CDR1 reads MDHEN; CDR2 reads SYDVKM. The variable domain in full, completed from reference TRBV28 and TRBJ2-7, reads DVKVTQSSRYLVKRTGEKVFLECVQDMDHENMFWYRQDPGLGLRLIYFSYDVKMKEKGDIPEGYSVSREKKERFSLILESASTNQTSMYLCASSSARDHPPYEQYFGPGTRLTVT.

This chain links TRBV7-9 with TRBJ2-1, with TRBD1 matching over 8 bases. V gave up 5 bases and J gave up 3 bases; unmatched junction bases: 6. This CDR3 has 15 amino acids. Germline V gene data show CDR1 as SEHNR and CDR2 as FQNEAQ (reference sequence). CDR3: CASSTDRANYNEQFF. Written as DNA, the CDR3 is TGTGCCAGCAGCACGGACAGGGCAAACTACAATGAGCAGTTCTTC. Full variable domain (missing parts from reference TRBV7-9 and TRBJ2-1): DTGVSQNPRHKITKRGQNVTFRCDPISEHNRLYWYRQTLGQGPEFLTYFQNEAQLEKSRLLSDRFSAERPKGSFSTLEIQRTEQGDSAMYLCASSTDRANYNEQFFGPGTRLTVL.

The rearrangement uses TRBV18 and TRBJ1-1; no clear D. The CDR3 is 13 amino acids. Deletions cut 5 bases from V and 11 bases from J, with 18 bases between. In germline, CDR1 is KGHSH, CDR2 LQKENI. CDR3 sequence reads: CASSKRVAFRAFF. The CDR3 nucleotides are TGTGCCAGCTCAAAACGGGTGGCATTCAGGGCTTTCTTT.